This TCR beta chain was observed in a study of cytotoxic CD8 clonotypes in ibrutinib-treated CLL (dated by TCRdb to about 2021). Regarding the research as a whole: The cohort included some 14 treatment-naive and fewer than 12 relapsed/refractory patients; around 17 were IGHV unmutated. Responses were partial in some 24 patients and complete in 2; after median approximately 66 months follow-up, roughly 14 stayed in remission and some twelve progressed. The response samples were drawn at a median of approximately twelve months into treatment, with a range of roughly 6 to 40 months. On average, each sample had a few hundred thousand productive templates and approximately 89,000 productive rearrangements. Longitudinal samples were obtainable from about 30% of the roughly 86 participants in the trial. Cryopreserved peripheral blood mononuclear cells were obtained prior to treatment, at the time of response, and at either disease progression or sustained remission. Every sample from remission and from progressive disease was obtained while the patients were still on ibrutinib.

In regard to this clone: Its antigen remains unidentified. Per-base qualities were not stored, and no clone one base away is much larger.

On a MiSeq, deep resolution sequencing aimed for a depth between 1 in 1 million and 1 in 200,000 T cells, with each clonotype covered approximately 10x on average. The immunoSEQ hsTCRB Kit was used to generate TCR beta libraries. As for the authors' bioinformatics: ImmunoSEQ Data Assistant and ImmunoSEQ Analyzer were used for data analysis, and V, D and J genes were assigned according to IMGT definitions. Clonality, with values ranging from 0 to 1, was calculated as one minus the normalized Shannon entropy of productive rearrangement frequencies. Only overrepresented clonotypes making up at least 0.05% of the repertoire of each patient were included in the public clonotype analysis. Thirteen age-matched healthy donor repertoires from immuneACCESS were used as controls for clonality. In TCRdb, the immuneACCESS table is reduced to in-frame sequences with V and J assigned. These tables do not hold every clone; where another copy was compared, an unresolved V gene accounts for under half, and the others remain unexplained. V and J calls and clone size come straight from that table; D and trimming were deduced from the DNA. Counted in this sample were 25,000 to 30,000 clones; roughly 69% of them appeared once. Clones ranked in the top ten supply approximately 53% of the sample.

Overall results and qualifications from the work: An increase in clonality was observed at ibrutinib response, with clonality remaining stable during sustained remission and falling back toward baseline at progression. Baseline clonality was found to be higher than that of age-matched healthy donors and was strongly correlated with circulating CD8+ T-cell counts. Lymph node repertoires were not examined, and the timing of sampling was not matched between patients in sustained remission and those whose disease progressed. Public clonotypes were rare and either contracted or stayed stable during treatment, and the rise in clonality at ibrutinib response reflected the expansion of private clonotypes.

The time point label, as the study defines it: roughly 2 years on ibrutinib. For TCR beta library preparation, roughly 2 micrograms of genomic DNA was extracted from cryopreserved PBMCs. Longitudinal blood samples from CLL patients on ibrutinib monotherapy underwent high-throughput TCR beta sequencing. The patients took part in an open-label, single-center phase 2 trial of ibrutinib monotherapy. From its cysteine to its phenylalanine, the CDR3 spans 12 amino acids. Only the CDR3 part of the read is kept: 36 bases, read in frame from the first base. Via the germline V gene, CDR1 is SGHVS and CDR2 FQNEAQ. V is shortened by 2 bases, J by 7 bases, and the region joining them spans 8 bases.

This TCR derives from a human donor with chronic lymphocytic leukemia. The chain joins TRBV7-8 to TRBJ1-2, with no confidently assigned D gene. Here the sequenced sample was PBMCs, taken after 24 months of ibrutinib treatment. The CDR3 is CASSLPQAGYTF. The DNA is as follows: TGTGCCAGCAGCTTACCGCAGGCTGGCTACACCTTC.